This TCR beta chain derives from a study of CD4 and CD8 cells across lung adenocarcinoma regions. Samples came from patients with localized non-small cell lung adenocarcinoma. TCRdb independently ran MiXCR on the PCR reads; one entry per CDR3 protein. The table has around 20,000 distinct CDR3 sequences, 40% to 60% seen once; the top ten hold around 31%. This CDR3 is built from 13 residues. The germline V and J ends were trimmed by 8 bases and 0 bases, with 11 bases remaining between them. Germline CDR1 is MNHNS and CDR2 is SASEGT. The sample consisted of CD8+ T cells from the margin of a lung tumor. This chain joins TRBV6-1 and TRBJ2-7; D not certain. The receptor was isolated from a male donor with lung adenocarcinoma. The CD4 and CD8 labels of this study may be unreliable. The CDR3 bases are TGTGCCAGCTTCCAGAGTGGCTCCTACGAGCAGTACTTC. Protein sequence: CASFQSGSYEQYF.